This T cell receptor beta chain emerged from a study of shared clonotypes between healthy human individuals. General study findings and limits: Clonotypes which were not shared had lower generation probabilities than clonotypes that all four donors shared. The study generally estimated greater richness for naive than memory subsets.

The CDR3 length is 12 residues. The germline V gene encodes CDR1 LNHDA and CDR2 SQIVND (reference sequence). V was clipped by 8 bases and J by 2 bases, with 7 bases between them. This table comes from immunoSEQ multiplex PCR, and its TCRdb copy is limited to in-frame clones, with some not included. The sample has about 2.4 million clones; approximately 94% are singletons. As concerns this clone: What it binds is unknown.

J is TRBJ2-1 and V is TRBV19; D is perhaps TRBD1 (5 bases). The clonotype comes from a man between 18 and 35 years old in good health. Some clones in this sample may be carry-over from other donors' samples. The sequenced sample was naive CD4+ T cells from PBMCs. Regarding subset: CD45RA+ positively selected. This chain's CDR3 is CASWGTYNEQFF. The CDR3 bases are TGTGCCAGTTGGGGCACCTACAATGAGCAGTTCTTC.